The clone carrying this T cell receptor beta chain has a count of ten or more. Its antigen is still unknown. The CDR3 contains 13 residues. The V end was cut by 10 bases, the J end by 5 bases, with 18 bases between. Germline values: CDR1 MNHEY, CDR2 SMNVEV (reference sequence). The data originate from a study of T cells in Graves' hyperthyroidism and ophthalmopathy. Patients having uncontrolled infection, another autoimmune disease, pregnancy or lactation were not included. The sample, blood from the first hyperthyroidism diagnosis, precedes any ophthalmopathy symptoms. Overall study findings and caveats: Median prediction lead before ophthalmopathy onset was 6 to 8 months with the model.

Researchers amplified the TCR beta CDR3 regions from RNA transcripts. The HTBI set primed first-round TCR CDR3 RT-PCR. Via MiXCR, TCRdb re-called the multiplex PCR reads, giving one row per CDR3 protein. The sample carries fewer than 450,000 distinct CDR3 sequences, about a sixth recorded once. Sequenced input: blood. The chain employs TRBV27 and TRBJ2-7; either TRBD1 or TRBD2 may supply D (7 bases each). The sequence came from a woman aged 30 to 39 with Graves' hyperthyroidism that later progressed to Graves' ophthalmopathy. The CDR3 loop is CATKSGTDNEQYF. The CDR3 region has the DNA TGTGCCACTAAAAGCGGGACAGATAACGAGCAGTACTTC.